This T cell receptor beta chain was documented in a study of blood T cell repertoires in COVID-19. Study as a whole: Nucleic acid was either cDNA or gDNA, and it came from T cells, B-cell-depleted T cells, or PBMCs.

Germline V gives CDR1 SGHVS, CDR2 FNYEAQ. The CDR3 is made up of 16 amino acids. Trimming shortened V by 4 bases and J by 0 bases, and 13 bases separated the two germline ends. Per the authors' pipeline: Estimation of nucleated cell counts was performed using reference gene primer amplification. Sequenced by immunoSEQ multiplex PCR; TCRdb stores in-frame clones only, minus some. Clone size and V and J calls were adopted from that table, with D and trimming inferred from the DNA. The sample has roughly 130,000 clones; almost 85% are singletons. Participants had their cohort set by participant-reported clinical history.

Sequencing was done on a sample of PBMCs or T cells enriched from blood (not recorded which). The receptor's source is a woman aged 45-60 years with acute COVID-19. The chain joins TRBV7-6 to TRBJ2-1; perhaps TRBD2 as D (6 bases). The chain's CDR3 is CASSSRWDSSYNEQFF. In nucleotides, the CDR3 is TGTGCCAGCAGCTCCCGCTGGGACTCCTCCTACAATGAGCAGTTCTTC.